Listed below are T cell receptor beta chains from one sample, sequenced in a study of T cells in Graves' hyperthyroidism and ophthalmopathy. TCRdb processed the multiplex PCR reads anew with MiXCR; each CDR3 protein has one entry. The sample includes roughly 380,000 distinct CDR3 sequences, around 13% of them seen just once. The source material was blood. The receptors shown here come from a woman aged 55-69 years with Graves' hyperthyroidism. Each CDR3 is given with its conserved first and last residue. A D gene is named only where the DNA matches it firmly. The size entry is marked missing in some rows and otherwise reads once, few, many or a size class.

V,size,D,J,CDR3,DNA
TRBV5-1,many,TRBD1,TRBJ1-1,CASSWDRGNTEAFF,TGCGCCAGCAGCTGGGACAGGGGGAACACTGAAGCTTTCTTT
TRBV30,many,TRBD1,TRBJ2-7,CAWRKGQGLHEQYF,TGTGCCTGGAGGAAGGGACAGGGGCTCCACGAGCAGTACTTC
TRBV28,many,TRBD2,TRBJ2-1,CASSTPSGRDNEQFF,TGTGCCAGCAGTACCCCTAGCGGGAGGGACAATGAGCAGTTCTTC
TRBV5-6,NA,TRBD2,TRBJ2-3,CASSSLAGPSTDTQYF,TGTGCCAGCAGTTCCCTAGCGGGACCTAGCACAGATACGCAGTATTTT
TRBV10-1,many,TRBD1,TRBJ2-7,CASSEWTGGYEQYF,TGCGCCAGCAGTGAATGGACAGGGGGCTACGAGCAGTACTTC
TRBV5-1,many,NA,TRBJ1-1,CASSSTRGGAEAFF,TGCGCCAGCAGCTCCACCCGGGGAGGCGCTGAAGCTTTCTTT
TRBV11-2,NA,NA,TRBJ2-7,CASSLVLYEQYF,TGTGCCAGCAGCTTAGTTCTCTACGAGCAGTACTTC
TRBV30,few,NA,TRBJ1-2,CAWSSEGSYGYTF,TGTGCCTGGAGTTCTGAGGGGAGCTATGGCTACACCTTC
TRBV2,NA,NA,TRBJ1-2,CASSEDGGLQDYGYTF,TGTGCCAGCAGTGAAGATGGGGGTTTACAGGACTATGGCTACACCTTC
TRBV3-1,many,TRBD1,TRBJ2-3,CASSGQDGTDTQYF,TGTGCCAGCAGCGGACAGGACGGTACAGATACGCAGTATTTT